The sequence of this TCR beta chain was determined in a study of shared clonotypes between healthy human individuals. Study-wide findings and caveats: The rarefaction results pointed to incomplete sorted-subset sequencing despite large depth. Clonotypes shared by all four donors outscored non-shared clonotypes in generation probability.

Clones were read by immunoSEQ multiplex PCR, and TCRdb kept only the in-frame ones, dropping some. The repertoire holds hundreds of thousands of clones, around 96% seen once, with over 0.1% in the top ten. Naive CD8 cells comprised CD45RO-negative, CCR7-positively selected cells, excluding terminally differentiated effector memory CD45RA+ cells. The V gene's germline CDR1 is SEHNR and CDR2 FQNEAQ (reference sequence). V was pared by 4 bases and J by 1 base, with 17 bases between. The CDR3 loop spans 16 amino acids. This clone was detected only a few times. The antigen is undetermined. This receptor was taken from a woman aged 30 to 39 in good health. Sequenced material: naive CD8+ T cells sorted from blood. V is TRBV7-9 and J is TRBJ2-7; D might be TRBD1 (5 bases). The CDR3 region has the DNA TGTGCCAGCAGCTCGTCGTCAGGGTCGTCTTCCTACGAGCAGTACTTC. Its translation: CASSSSSGSSSYEQYF. Full variable domain (remainder filled in from reference TRBV7-9 and TRBJ2-7): DTGVSQNPRHKITKRGQNVTFRCDPISEHNRLYWYRQTLGQGPEFLTYFQNEAQLEKSRLLSDRFSAERPKGSFSTLEIQRTEQGDSAMYLCASSSSSGSSSYEQYFGPGTRLTVT.